This note documents a single TCR beta chain sequence. This sample was taken from a study of Ad26.COV2.S vaccination and SARS-CoV-2 variants. The CDR3 is 14 residues long. Deletions cut 4 bases from V and 5 bases from J, with 16 bases between. Per the germline V gene, CDR1 is SGHDT and CDR2 is YYEEEE. Treatment here: around 19 received Ad26.COV2.S at low or high dose, single or two shots; about 5 received placebo; per-sample allocation not given. Collection of the samples took place on day 63 after the first injection of vaccine or placebo. Some clones are missing from TCRdb's copy, which holds only in-frame ones; the method was immunoSEQ multiplex PCR. The data show 350,000 to 500,000 clones, more than 75% seen once.

The rearrangement joins TRBV5-6 to TRBJ2-7; TRBD2 is a possible D gene (7 bases). Sequencing used peripheral blood, obtained in a trial of Ad26.COV2.S vaccine versus placebo. The sequence came from a person between 18 and 60 years old who received the Ad26.COV2.S COVID-19 vaccine or a placebo. This CDR3 reads CASSTGTGGHEQYF. The CDR3 nucleotides read TGTGCCAGCAGCACGGGGACGGGGGGCCACGAGCAGTACTTC.